What follows are 8 T cell receptor beta chains derived from one specimen sequenced in a study of long-term antiretroviral therapy in people with HIV. Researchers ran immunoSEQ v3.0 at survey level. TCRdb's table, derived via immunoSEQ multiplex PCR, lists solely in-frame clones and lacks some. The sample has 20,000 to 25,000 clones; 76% are singletons. Sequenced here: unsorted PBMCs, sampled 1.1 years before starting antiretroviral therapy. Every receptor here comes from a woman aged 35 to 49 with HIV.

The rearrangement links TRBV7-6 to TRBJ2-5, with D unclear. Trimming removed 5 bases at V and 4 bases at J, with 5 bases between. The CDR3 has 11 residues. Looked up from germline, CDR1 is SGHVS and CDR2 is FNYEAQ. The DNA of the CDR3 is TGTGCCAGCAGCGTAACAGAGACCCAGTACTTC. Translating it yields CASSVTETQYF.

The chain carries TRBV2 and TRBJ2-1; 7 nucleotides match TRBD2. There are 17 residues in the CDR3. J was trimmed by 4 bases and V by 2 bases; bases with no gene match: 11. Germline assignment: CDR1 SNHLY and CDR2 FYNNEI. The CDR3 sequence is CASSEFVGRELYNEQFF. CDR3 nucleotide sequence: TGTGCCAGCAGTGAATTCGTCGGGCGGGAGTTATACAATGAGCAGTTCTTC.

This chain connects TRBV27 to TRBJ2-2; D is ambiguous. The CDR3 is made up of 12 amino acids. The V gene's germline CDR1 is MNHEY and CDR2 SMNVEV (reference sequence). The V end was cut by 2 bases, the J end by 7 bases, with 5 bases between. CDR3 loop: CASSLGFGELFF. The CDR3 DNA follows: TGTGCCAGCAGTTTAGGGTTCGGGGAGCTGTTTTTT.

V and J are TRBV30 and TRBJ1-1, with TRBD1 as a possible D gene (5 bases). CDR1 and CDR2 (germline): GTSNPN, SVGIG (reference sequence). Trimming cost V 4 bases and J 1 base, with 10 bases left between them. This CDR3 spans 13 amino acids. The CDR3 loop is CAWTKTANTEAFF. In DNA form, the CDR3 reads TGTGCCTGGACCAAGACAGCGAACACTGAAGCTTTCTTT.

This clone was detected a few times. The chain couples TRBV7-8 to TRBJ1-2; 7 bases agree with TRBD1. This CDR3 region has 13 residues. Losses at the gene ends were 5 bases for V and 8 bases for J; bases not matched to a gene: 8. In germline, CDR1 is SGHVS, CDR2 FQNEAQ. CDR3 sequence: CASSRRGGRGYTF. In nucleotides, the CDR3 is TGTGCCAGCAGCCGGAGAGGGGGCCGGGGCTACACCTTC.

The chain uses TRBV7-2 and TRBJ2-5, with D maybe TRBD1 (6 bases). CDR1 and CDR2 from the germline V gene are SGHTA and FQGNSA. The CDR3 has 16 residues. Trimming stripped 1 base from V and 5 bases from J, with 17 bases between. The CDR3 DNA sequence: TGTGCCAGCAGCTTAGAAACATGGGGGCAGTGGGAGACCCAGTACTTC. Protein product: CASSLETWGQWETQYF.

The chain uses TRBV29-1 and TRBJ1-2; 7 bases match TRBD1. Germline values: CDR1 SQVTM, CDR2 ANQGSEA. Germline trimming cut 0 bases from V and 3 bases from J; bases unmatched to any gene: 4. This CDR3 has 14 residues. The chain's CDR3 is CSVEESQGDYGYTF. The CDR3 DNA reads as TGCAGCGTTGAAGAAAGTCAGGGGGACTATGGCTACACCTTC.

The CDR3 DNA reads TGCGCCAGCAGAGAGGGATACTATGGCTACACCTTC. It is translated as CASREGYYGYTF. The chain joins TRBV5-1 to TRBJ1-2; no definite D call. The CDR3 is made up of 12 amino acids. Per the germline V gene, CDR1 is SGHRS and CDR2 is YFSETQ. V shed 5 bases and J shed 3 bases, with 8 bases lying between them.